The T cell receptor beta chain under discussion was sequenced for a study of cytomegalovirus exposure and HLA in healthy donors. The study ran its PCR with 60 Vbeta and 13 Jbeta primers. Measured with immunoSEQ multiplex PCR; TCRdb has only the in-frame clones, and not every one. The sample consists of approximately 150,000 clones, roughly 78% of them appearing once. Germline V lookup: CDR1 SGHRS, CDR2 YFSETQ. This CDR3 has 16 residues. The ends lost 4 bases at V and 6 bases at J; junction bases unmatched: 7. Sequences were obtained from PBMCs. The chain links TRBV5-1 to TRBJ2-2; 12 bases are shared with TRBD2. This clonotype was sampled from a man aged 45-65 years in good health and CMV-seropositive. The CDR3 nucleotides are TGCGCCAGCAGCCTACTGACTAGCGGGAGTCCCGGGGAGCTGTTTTTT. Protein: CASSLLTSGSPGELFF.